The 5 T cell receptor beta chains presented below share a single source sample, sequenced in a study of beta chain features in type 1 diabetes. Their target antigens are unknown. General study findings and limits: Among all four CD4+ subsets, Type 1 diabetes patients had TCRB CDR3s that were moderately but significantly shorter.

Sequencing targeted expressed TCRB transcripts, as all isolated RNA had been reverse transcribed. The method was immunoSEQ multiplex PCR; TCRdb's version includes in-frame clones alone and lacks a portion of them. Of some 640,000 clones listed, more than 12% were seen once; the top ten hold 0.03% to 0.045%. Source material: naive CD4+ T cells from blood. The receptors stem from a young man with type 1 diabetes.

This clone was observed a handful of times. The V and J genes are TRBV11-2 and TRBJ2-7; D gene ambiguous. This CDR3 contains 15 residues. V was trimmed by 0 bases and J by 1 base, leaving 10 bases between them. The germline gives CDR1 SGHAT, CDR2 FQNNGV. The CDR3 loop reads CASSLDSPPSYEQYF. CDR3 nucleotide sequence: TGTGCCAGCAGCTTAGATAGCCCGCCGTCCTACGAGCAGTACTTC.

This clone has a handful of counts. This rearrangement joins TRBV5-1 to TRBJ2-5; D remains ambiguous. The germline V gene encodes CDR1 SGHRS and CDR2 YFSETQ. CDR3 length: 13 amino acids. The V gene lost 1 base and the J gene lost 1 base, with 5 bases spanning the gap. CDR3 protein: CASSLNSQETQYF. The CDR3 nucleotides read TGCGCCAGCAGCTTGAACAGCCAAGAGACCCAGTACTTC.

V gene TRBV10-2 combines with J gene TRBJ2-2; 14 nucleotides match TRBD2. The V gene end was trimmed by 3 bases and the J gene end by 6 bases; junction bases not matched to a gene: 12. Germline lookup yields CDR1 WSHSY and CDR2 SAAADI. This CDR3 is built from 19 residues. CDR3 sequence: CASSERLAGGPSAAGELFF. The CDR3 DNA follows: TGCGCCAGCAGTGAACGACTAGCGGGAGGGCCCAGTGCGGCCGGGGAGCTGTTTTTT.

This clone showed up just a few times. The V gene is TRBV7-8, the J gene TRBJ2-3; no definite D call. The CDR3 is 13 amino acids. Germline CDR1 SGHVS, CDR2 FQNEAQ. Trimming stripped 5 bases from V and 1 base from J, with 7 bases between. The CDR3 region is CASSLKGTDTQYF. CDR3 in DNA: TGTGCCAGCAGCCTCAAGGGCACAGATACGCAGTATTTT.

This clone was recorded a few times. CDR3 protein: CASSRQGHNEQFF. CDR3 nucleotides: TGTGCCAGCAGCCGACAGGGACACAATGAGCAGTTCTTC. The chain has TRBV9 and TRBJ2-1; 7 nucleotides match TRBD1. The ends lost 4 bases at V and 5 bases at J; junction bases unmatched: 3. Germline V gene sequence: CDR1 SGDLS, CDR2 YYNGEE. CDR3 length: 13 amino acids. Filled out from reference TRBV9 and TRBJ2-1, the complete variable domain reads DSGVTQTPKHLITATGQRVTLRCSPRSGDLSVYWYQQSLDQGLQFLIQYYNGEERAKGNILERFSAQQFPDLHSELNLSSLELGDSALYFCASSRQGHNEQFFGPGTRLTVL.